This entry lists 14 T cell receptor beta chains sequenced from one sample in a study of breast tumors, draining lymph nodes, adjacent tissues. The lymph nodes were axillary draining lymph nodes from breast cancer patients. TCRdb analysed the multiplex PCR reads with MiXCR anew, one entry per CDR3 protein. The table has nearly 110,000 distinct CDR3 sequences, about 30% seen once. The sequenced sample was axillary lymph node tissue. The receptors here all came from a female donor with breast cancer. Some clones in this sample may be carry-over from other donors' samples.

This clonotype has a count of ten or more. The J gene is TRBJ1-3, the V gene TRBV30, with a weak D call TRBD1 (6 bases). Germline V CDR1 and CDR2: GTSNPN, SVGIG (reference sequence). The CDR3 runs to 14 residues. The V gene lost 0 bases and the J gene lost 0 bases, with 6 bases spanning the gap. The CDR3 region has the DNA TGTGCCTGGAGTGTAGGGGGCTCTGGAAACACCATATATTTT. Amino acids: CAWSVGGSGNTIYF.

J is TRBJ2-5 and V is TRBV10-1; D is possibly TRBD2 (7 bases). V was pared by 11 bases and J by 5 bases, with 18 bases between. Germline V gene sequence: CDR1 WNHNN, CDR2 SYGVQD (reference sequence). The CDR3 covers 13 residues. The CDR3 sequence: CAVRGGVAETQYF. CDR3 sequence (DNA): TGCGCCGTACGAGGGGGGGTAGCGGAGACCCAGTACTTC.

The chain carries TRBV7-9 and TRBJ2-3; D may correspond to TRBD1 or TRBD2 (5 bases each). Trimming pared 3 bases from V and 2 bases from J, leaving 12 bases between. Germline CDR1 is SEHNR and CDR2 is FQNEAQ (reference sequence). This CDR3 has 15 amino acids. The CDR3 sequence is CASSLAGSSTDTQYF. As DNA, the CDR3 is TGTGCCAGCAGCTTGGCAGGGAGCTCCACAGATACGCAGTATTTT.

Many counts were recorded for this clonotype. The V call is TRBV4-3, the J call TRBJ2-3; possibly TRBD1 for D (5 bases). The V gene's germline CDR1 is LGHNA and CDR2 YSLEER. Between the trimmed V and J ends, which lost 1 base and 4 bases, there was a span of 9 bases. CDR3 length: 14 amino acids. The DNA of the CDR3 is TGCGCCAGCAGCCAAGTAGGGGTTTCAGATACGCAGTATTTT. Protein product: CASSQVGVSDTQYF.

The chain combines TRBV6-4 with TRBJ1-6, with 9 bases lining up with TRBD1. With V trimmed by 7 bases and J by 10 bases, 11 bases remained unmatched. Germline V gives CDR1 MRHNA, CDR2 SNTAGT. There are 15 residues in the CDR3. The CDR3 is CASTKDRGRDSPLHF. The CDR3 nucleotides read TGTGCCAGCACCAAGGACAGGGGAAGGGACTCACCCCTCCACTTT.

This clonotype came up many times. The V and J genes are TRBV9 and TRBJ2-1; D gene unclear. Germline V lookup: CDR1 SGDLS, CDR2 YYNGEE. The CDR3 loop spans 16 amino acids. Trimming shortened V by 0 bases and J by 6 bases, and 16 bases separated the two germline ends. CDR3 sequence (DNA): TGTGCCAGCAGCGTAGGATCTGGGGTCTGGTTCAATGAGCAGTTCTTC. It codes for CASSVGSGVWFNEQFF.

The table lists this clonotype with many counts. The gene calls are TRBV7-9 and TRBJ2-1; 9 positions agree with TRBD1. Trimming took 1 base from V and 9 from J; bases not matched to a gene: 7. The V gene's germline CDR1 is SEHNR and CDR2 FQNEAQ (reference sequence). This CDR3 is built from 15 residues. The CDR3 is CASSLETGGQSEQFF. CDR3 bases: TGTGCCAGCAGCTTAGAGACAGGGGGTCAAAGTGAGCAGTTCTTC.

This clonotype was recorded at least ten times. A much larger clone lies a single base off, so this may be a read error. V is TRBV14 and J is TRBJ1-2, with 9 bases fitting TRBD1. In germline, CDR1 is SGHDN, CDR2 FVKESK. CDR3 length: 15 amino acids. CDR3 in DNA: TGTGCCAGCAGCCACGTGGGACAGGGCTACTATGGCTCCGCCTTC. Amino acid sequence: CASSHVGQGYYGSAF.

This clonotype was picked up one time. The chain recombines TRBV4-3 with TRBJ2-5; D perhaps matches TRBD2 (6 bases). Trimming stripped 0 bases from V and 3 bases from J, with 8 bases between. Germline lookup yields CDR1 LGHNA and CDR2 YSLEER. The CDR3 is made up of 14 amino acids. CDR3 bases: TGCGCCAGCAGCCAAGATTGGGGGGAAGAGACCCAGTACTTC. This sequence encodes CASSQDWGEETQYF.

The chain links TRBV24-1 to TRBJ1-2; D remains unclear. Germline V gene lookup returns CDR1 KGHDR and CDR2 SFDVKD. The ends were cut back, 7 bases at V and 8 bases at J, with 16 bases in the middle. The CDR3 extends over 13 amino acids. The CDR3: CATRPDGRLGYTF. Written as DNA, the CDR3 is TGTGCCACCAGGCCTGACGGACGACTGGGCTACACCTTC.

The genes are TRBV6-5 and TRBJ2-2, with D possibly TRBD2 on 6 matching bases. Germline V lookup: CDR1 MNHEY, CDR2 SVGAGI. The V end lost 5 bases, the J end lost 0 bases, and 16 bases lay between the germline ends. The CDR3 consists of 17 residues. The CDR3 DNA sequence: TGTGCCAGCAGTAAATTTTCGGGACTCCCGAACACCGGGGAGCTGTTTTTT. Translating gives CASSKFSGLPNTGELFF.

There are many counts of this clonotype. CDR3 in amino acids: CASSLLIGGYYEQYF. The CDR3 nucleotides are TGTGCCAGCAGCTTATTGATAGGGGGCTACTACGAGCAGTACTTC. This chain uses TRBV7-2 with TRBJ2-7; 7 bases are a match to TRBD1. J gave up 3 bases and V 2 bases, and 7 bases lay outside the gene matches. CDR3 length equals 15 residues. From germline, CDR1 is SGHTA and CDR2 FQGNSA. Full variable domain (missing parts from reference TRBV7-2 and TRBJ2-7): GAGVSQSPSNKVTEKGKDVELRCDPISGHTALYWYRQSLGQGLEFLIYFQGNSAPDKSGLPSDRFSAERTGGSVSTLTIQRTQQEDSAVYLCASSLLIGGYYEQYFGPGTRLTVT.

This clonotype was counted at least ten times. The J gene is TRBJ2-2, the V gene TRBV5-4; D not certain. The V and J ends lost 5 bases and 0 bases respectively, with 8 bases between them. The CDR3 consists of 14 residues. Germline lookup yields CDR1 SGHNT and CDR2 YYREEE (reference sequence). The CDR3 coding sequence is TGTGCCAGCAGTCTTTGGGCGAACACCGGGGAGCTGTTTTTT. It is translated as CASSLWANTGELFF.

Only a few counts were recorded for this clonotype. Since a much larger clone is just one base distant, this may be a read error. The chain uses TRBV20-1 and TRBJ2-7; TRBD1 matches at 9 bases. Germline V gene data show CDR1 as DFQATT and CDR2 as SNEGSKA (reference sequence). The CDR3 extends over 13 amino acids. This CDR3 reads CSATGDRAYAQYF. CDR3 coding DNA: TGCAGTGCTACAGGGGACAGGGCGTACGCGCAGTACTTC.